This is a list of T cell receptor beta chains from one sample in a study of CD8 T cells in Susac syndrome. A single record per CDR3 protein comes from TCRdb applying MiXCR to the immunoSEQ multiplex PCR reads. Of approximately 190,000 distinct CDR3 sequences in the sample, approximately 93% were seen once. Specimen: CD4+ T cells from PBMCs. The receptors stem from a human donor in good health. Both conserved end residues are part of each CDR3. The D gene is left open where the match is weak. Not all rows give a size; the values are once, few, many and, for expanded clones, a class.

j_call clone_size d_call v_call cdr3_aa cdr3_nt
TRBJ1-1 . . TRBV12-3/TRBV12-4 CASSTGVGGTEAFF TGTGCCAGCAGTACCGGAGTGGGTGGCACTGAAGCTTTCTTT
TRBJ2-2 . TRBD2 TRBV6-5 CASSYWRGGGELFF TGTGCCAGCAGTTACTGGCGGGGGGGCGGGGAGCTGTTTTTT
TRBJ2-5 . . TRBV5-1 CASSLRASPQETQYF TGCGCCAGCAGCTTGAGGGCTAGTCCCCAAGAGACCCAGTACTTC
TRBJ2-3 . . TRBV5-1 CASSPGPRGGTDTQYF TGCGCCAGCAGCCCGGGGCCCAGAGGTGGCACAGATACGCAGTATTTT
TRBJ1-2 . . TRBV12-3/TRBV12-4 CASRPGRPDGYTF TGTGCCAGCAGACCCGGACGGCCGGATGGCTACACCTTC
TRBJ1-1 . . TRBV7-9 CASSSGDKGRGAFF TGTGCCAGCAGCTCAGGGGATAAGGGTCGAGGGGCTTTCTTT
TRBJ1-5 . TRBD1 TRBV29-1 CSVSDSRDRGRLGNQPQHF TGCAGCGTGTCAGACAGCCGGGACAGGGGCCGTTTGGGCAATCAGCCCCAGCATTTT
TRBJ1-1 once . TRBV28 CASGLGGEAFF TGTGCCAGCGGCCTAGGGGGTGAAGCTTTCTTT
TRBJ1-4 . . TRBV28 CASSQTGGLEKLFF TGTGCCAGCAGTCAGACAGGCGGTCTTGAAAAACTGTTTTTT
TRBJ2-7 . . TRBV5-1 CASSKTGGYEQYF TGCGCCAGCAGCAAGACAGGCGGCTACGAGCAGTACTTC
TRBJ1-1 . . TRBV10-3 CAISESMALNTEAFF TGTGCCATCAGTGAGTCGATGGCGCTGAACACTGAAGCTTTCTTT
TRBJ1-1 . TRBD1 TRBV4-2 CASSWGQGWTEAFF TGTGCCAGCAGTTGGGGACAGGGTTGGACTGAAGCTTTCTTT
TRBJ2-7 . . TRBV6-2/TRBV6-3 CASGSGTAFYDEQYF TGTGCCAGCGGATCCGGGACTGCCTTTTATGACGAGCAGTACTTC
TRBJ2-2 . . TRBV3-1 CASSQDWGRAVPTGELFF TGTGCCAGCAGCCAAGATTGGGGACGCGCGGTCCCCACCGGGGAGCTGTTTTTT
TRBJ2-1 . TRBD2 TRBV5-1 CASGVVAGLKSYNEQFF TGCGCCAGCGGGGTAGTAGCGGGGCTTAAATCCTACAATGAGCAGTTCTTC
TRBJ1-1 . . TRBV23-1 CASSQVFRVEMNTEAFF TGCGCCAGCAGTCAGGTTTTCAGGGTGGAGATGAACACTGAAGCTTTCTTT
TRBJ1-2 . . TRBV29-1 CSVTLGYGYTF TGCAGCGTTACACTAGGCTATGGCTACACCTTC
TRBJ2-3 . . TRBV4-3 CASSQSRVLSQYF TGCGCCAGCAGCCAATCTCGGGTCCTGTCGCAGTATTTT
TRBJ2-6 . . TRBV5-1 CASSLAYRGPGANVLTF TGCGCCAGCAGCTTGGCCTATCGGGGGCCTGGGGCCAACGTCCTGACTTTC
TRBJ1-1 . TRBD1 TRBV5-6 CASSLDRGGTEAFF TGTGCCAGCAGCTTGGACAGGGGAGGGACTGAAGCTTTCTTT
TRBJ1-5 . . TRBV28 CASSFIRNSNQPQHF TGTGCCAGCAGTTTCATCCGGAATAGCAATCAGCCCCAGCATTTT
TRBJ1-2 . . TRBV24-1 CATSDLQAGPGYGYTF TGTGCCACCAGTGATTTGCAGGCAGGCCCAGGCTATGGCTACACCTTC
TRBJ1-2 once TRBD1 TRBV19 CASRRDRGGYTF TGTGCCAGTAGAAGGGACAGGGGTGGCTACACCTTC
TRBJ1-2 . TRBD1 TRBV6-2/TRBV6-3 CASGPLGQGLRGYTF TGTGCCAGCGGCCCACTTGGACAGGGACTAAGGGGCTACACCTTC
TRBJ1-3 . . TRBV7-3 CASVPGRRGNTIYF TGTGCCAGCGTACCGGGGCGGCGTGGAAACACCATATATTTT
TRBJ2-3 . . TRBV28 CASSLGGIIGTDTQYF TGTGCCAGCAGTTTAGGTGGGATTATCGGCACAGATACGCAGTATTTT
TRBJ2-2 . TRBD2 TRBV4-2 CASSRGGVGTGELFF TGTGCCAGCAGCCGGGGGGGTGTGGGGACCGGGGAGCTGTTTTTT
TRBJ1-5 . . TRBV6-1 CASSAGGVSNQPQHF TGTGCCAGCAGTGCGGGGGGAGTTAGCAATCAGCCCCAGCATTTT
TRBJ1-1 . TRBD1 TRBV13 CASSLGQGKASPEAFF TGTGCCAGCAGCCTCGGACAGGGGAAGGCGTCGCCTGAAGCTTTCTTT
TRBJ2-1 few . TRBV11-2 CASSLWHEQFF TGTGCCAGCAGCTTATGGCATGAGCAGTTCTTC
TRBJ2-3 . TRBD2 TRBV5-1 CASSLGLADTTDTQYF TGCGCCAGCAGCTTGGGCCTAGCGGATACCACAGATACGCAGTATTTT
TRBJ2-3 . TRBD2 TRBV3-1 CASSQASGGPSGDTQYF TGTGCCAGCAGCCAAGCCAGCGGGGGGCCTTCCGGGGATACGCAGTATTTT
TRBJ2-3 . TRBD2 TRBV9 CASSPGGVGDTQYF TGTGCCAGCAGTCCGGGGGGAGTGGGAGATACGCAGTATTTT
TRBJ1-5 . . TRBV20-1 CSAKAAPNQPQHF TGCAGTGCTAAGGCAGCCCCCAATCAGCCCCAGCATTTT
TRBJ2-6 . TRBD2 TRBV19 CASSTLAGGLHSGANVLTF TGTGCCAGTAGTACGCTAGCGGGGGGGCTCCACTCTGGGGCCAACGTCCTGACTTTC
TRBJ2-7 . . TRBV28 CASGQGGARRGEQYF TGTGCCAGTGGGCAAGGGGGGGCTCGACGGGGCGAGCAGTACTTC
TRBJ2-7 . . TRBV2 CASSHKVEQQYF TGTGCCAGCAGTCATAAGGTGGAACAGCAGTACTTC
TRBJ1-1 . . TRBV18 CASSPQQSNTEAFF TGTGCCAGCTCACCACAGCAAAGTAACACTGAAGCTTTCTTT
TRBJ2-5 . TRBD2 TRBV7-2 CASSFGGTSGVPTAQYF TGTGCCAGCAGCTTTGGGGGGACTAGCGGGGTACCCACGGCCCAGTACTTC
TRBJ1-2 . . TRBV5-4 CASSLDLGAVWNYGYTF TGTGCCAGCAGCTTAGATCTCGGGGCGGTATGGAACTATGGCTACACCTTC